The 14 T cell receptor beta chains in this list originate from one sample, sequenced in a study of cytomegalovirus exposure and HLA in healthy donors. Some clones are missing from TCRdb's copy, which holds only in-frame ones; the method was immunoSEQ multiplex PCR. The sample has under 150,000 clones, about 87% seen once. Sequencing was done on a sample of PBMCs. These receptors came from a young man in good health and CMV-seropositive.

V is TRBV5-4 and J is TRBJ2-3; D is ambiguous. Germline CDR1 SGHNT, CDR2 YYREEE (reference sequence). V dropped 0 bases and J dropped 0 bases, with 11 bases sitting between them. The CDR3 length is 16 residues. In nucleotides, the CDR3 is TGTGCCAGCAGCTTGGAGCTAATTCCTAGCACAGATACGCAGTATTTT. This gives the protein CASSLELIPSTDTQYF.

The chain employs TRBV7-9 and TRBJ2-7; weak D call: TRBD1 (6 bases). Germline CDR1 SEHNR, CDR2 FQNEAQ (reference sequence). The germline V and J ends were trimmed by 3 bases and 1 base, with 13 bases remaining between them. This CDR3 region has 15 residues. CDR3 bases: TGTGCCAGCAGCTTCGACATGGACAGTTCCTACGAGCAGTACTTC. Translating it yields CASSFDMDSSYEQYF.

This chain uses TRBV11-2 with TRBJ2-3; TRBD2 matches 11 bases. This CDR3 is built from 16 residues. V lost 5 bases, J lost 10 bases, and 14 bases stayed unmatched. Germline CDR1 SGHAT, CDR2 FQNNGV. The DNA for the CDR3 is TGTGCCAGCAGCACTAGCCTCGGGACTAGCGGAAAGGCGCAGTATTTT. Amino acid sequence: CASSTSLGTSGKAQYF.

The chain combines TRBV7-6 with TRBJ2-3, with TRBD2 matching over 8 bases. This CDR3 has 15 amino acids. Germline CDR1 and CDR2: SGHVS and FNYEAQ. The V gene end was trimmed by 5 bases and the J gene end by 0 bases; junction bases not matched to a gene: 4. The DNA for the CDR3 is TGTGCCAGCAGCCCTTTAGCGGGAAGCACAGATACGCAGTATTTT. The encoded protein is CASSPLAGSTDTQYF.

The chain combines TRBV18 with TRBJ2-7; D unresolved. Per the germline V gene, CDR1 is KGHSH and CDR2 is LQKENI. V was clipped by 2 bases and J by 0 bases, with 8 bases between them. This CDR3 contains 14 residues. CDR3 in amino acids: CASSPGRYSYEQYF. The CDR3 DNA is TGTGCCAGCTCACCAGGCAGGTACTCCTACGAGCAGTACTTC.

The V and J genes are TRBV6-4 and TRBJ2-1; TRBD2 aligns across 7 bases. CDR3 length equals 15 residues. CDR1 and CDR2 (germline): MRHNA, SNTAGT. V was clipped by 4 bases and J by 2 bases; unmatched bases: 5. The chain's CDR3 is CASSGEGGPYNEQFF. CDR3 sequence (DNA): TGTGCCAGCAGTGGAGAGGGAGGGCCCTACAATGAGCAGTTCTTC.

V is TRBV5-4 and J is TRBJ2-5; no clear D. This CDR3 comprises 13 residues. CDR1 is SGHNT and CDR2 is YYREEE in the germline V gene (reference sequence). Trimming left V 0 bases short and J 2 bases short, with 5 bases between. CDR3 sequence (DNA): TGTGCCAGCAGCTTGGAACAGCAAGAGACCCAGTACTTC. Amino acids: CASSLEQQETQYF.

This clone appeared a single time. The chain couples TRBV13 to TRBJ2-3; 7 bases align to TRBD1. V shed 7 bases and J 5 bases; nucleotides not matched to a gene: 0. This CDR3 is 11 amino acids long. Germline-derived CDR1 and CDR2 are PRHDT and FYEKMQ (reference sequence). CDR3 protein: CASTGGDTQYF. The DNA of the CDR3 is TGTGCCAGCACAGGGGGAGATACGCAGTATTTT.

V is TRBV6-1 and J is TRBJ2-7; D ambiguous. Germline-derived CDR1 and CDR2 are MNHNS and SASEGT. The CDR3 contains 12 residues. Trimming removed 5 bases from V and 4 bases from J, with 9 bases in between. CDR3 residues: CASSRPGYEQYF. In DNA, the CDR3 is TGTGCCAGCAGTAGACCGGGTTACGAGCAGTACTTC.

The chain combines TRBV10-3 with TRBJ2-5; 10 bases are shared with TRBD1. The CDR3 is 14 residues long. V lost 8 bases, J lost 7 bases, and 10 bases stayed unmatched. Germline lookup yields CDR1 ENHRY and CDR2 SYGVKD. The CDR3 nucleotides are TGTGCCATCGGAATCGGGACAGGGGATGTGACCCAGTACTTC. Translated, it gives CAIGIGTGDVTQYF.

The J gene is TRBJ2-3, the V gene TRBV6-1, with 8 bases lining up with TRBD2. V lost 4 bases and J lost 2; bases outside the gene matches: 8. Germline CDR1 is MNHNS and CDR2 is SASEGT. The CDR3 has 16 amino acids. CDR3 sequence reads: CASSGRLAGNTDTQYF. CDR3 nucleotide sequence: TGTGCCAGCAGTGGGAGGCTAGCGGGTAACACAGATACGCAGTATTTT.

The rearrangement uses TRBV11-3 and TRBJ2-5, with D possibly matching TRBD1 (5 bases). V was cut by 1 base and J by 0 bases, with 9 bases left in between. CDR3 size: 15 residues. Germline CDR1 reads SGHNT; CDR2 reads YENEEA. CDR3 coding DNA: TGTGCCAGCAGCTTAGGTAACAGGCACCAAGAGACCCAGTACTTC. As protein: CASSLGNRHQETQYF.

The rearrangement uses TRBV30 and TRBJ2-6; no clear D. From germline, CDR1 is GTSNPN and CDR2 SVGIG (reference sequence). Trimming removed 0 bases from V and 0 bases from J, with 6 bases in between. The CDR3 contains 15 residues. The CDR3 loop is CAWSVSPSGANVLTF. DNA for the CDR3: TGTGCCTGGAGTGTATCTCCCTCTGGGGCCAACGTCCTGACTTTC.

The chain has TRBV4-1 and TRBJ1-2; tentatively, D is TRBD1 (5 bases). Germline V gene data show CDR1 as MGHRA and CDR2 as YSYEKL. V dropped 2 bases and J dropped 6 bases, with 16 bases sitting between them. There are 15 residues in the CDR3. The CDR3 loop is CASSQWFGAFDGYTF. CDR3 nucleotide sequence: TGCGCCAGCAGCCAATGGTTTGGGGCTTTCGATGGCTACACCTTC.